This is a list of T cell receptor beta chains from one sample in a study of human T cells and chemical hapten exposure. TCRdb used MiXCR to reprocess the RACE reads, holding one entry per CDR3 protein. The table lists approximately 79,000 distinct CDR3 sequences, over 8.5% of them singletons. The source material was whole blood. All receptors come from a male donor in good health. Some clones in this sample may be carry-over from other donors' samples. The CDR3 runs from the conserved cysteine through the conserved F or W. Fields, in order: CDR3 DNA, CDR3 protein, clone size, J gene, V gene, D gene. D genes are given only for firm matches. Some rows have no size entry. The others give once, few or many, or a class for an expanded clone.

DNA: TGTGCCATCAGTGAGTCCCATGGGCCCGGAAACACCATATATTTT
CDR3: CAISESHGPGNTIYF
size: many
J: TRBJ1-3
V: TRBV10-3
D: -

DNA: TGTGCCAGCAGAGAGAGCGGGAGAATTAGCGGGGAGCTGTTTTTT
CDR3: CASRESGRISGELFF
size: -
J: TRBJ2-2
V: TRBV12-3/TRBV12-4
D: TRBD2

DNA: TGTGCCAGCAGCGTCCCGAGGACAGGGGGGTTGAACACTGAAGCTTTCTTT
CDR3: CASSVPRTGGLNTEAFF
size: -
J: TRBJ1-1
V: TRBV6-1
D: TRBD1

DNA: TGTGCCAGCAGTTACGGACCCAATGAAGCTTTCTTT
CDR3: CASSYGPNEAFF
size: few
J: TRBJ1-1
V: TRBV6-2/TRBV6-3
D: -

DNA: TGTGCCAGCAGCCCCACCGGGACAGGGAATTCACCCCTCCACTTT
CDR3: CASSPTGTGNSPLHF
size: -
J: TRBJ1-6
V: TRBV7-9
D: TRBD1

DNA: TGTGCTAGTGGACGGGGAGACTACGAGCAGTACTTC
CDR3: CASGRGDYEQYF
size: -
J: TRBJ2-7
V: TRBV12-5
D: -

DNA: TGTGCCAGCAGCTTAGTTAGCGGGGGGGAGACGGCCCAGTACTTC
CDR3: CASSLVSGGETAQYF
size: many
J: TRBJ2-5
V: TRBV7-2
D: TRBD2

DNA: TGCGCCAGCAGTGATATAGCGAACAGACTTCTTGGCACAGATACGCAGTATTTT
CDR3: CASSDIANRLLGTDTQYF
size: -
J: TRBJ2-3
V: TRBV10-1
D: -

DNA: TGTGCCAGCAGTTTAGCGACTCTAGCGGGAGGGCCGGACAATGAGCAGTTCTTC
CDR3: CASSLATLAGGPDNEQFF
size: many
J: TRBJ2-1
V: TRBV12-3/TRBV12-4
D: TRBD2

DNA: TGTGCCAGCAGCTTGCCCGGACTGGGTGAGCAGTTCTTC
CDR3: CASSLPGLGEQFF
size: few
J: TRBJ2-1
V: TRBV5-5
D: -

DNA: TGTGCCAGCAGCACCTTTAGTGGCGCCTACGAGCAGTACTTC
CDR3: CASSTFSGAYEQYF
size: -
J: TRBJ2-7
V: TRBV6-2/TRBV6-3
D: -

DNA: TGTGCCAGCAGCCGTGGGACAGGGGACCTAAGTGGCACTGAAGCTTTCTTT
CDR3: CASSRGTGDLSGTEAFF
size: few
J: TRBJ1-1
V: TRBV7-6
D: TRBD1

DNA: TGTGCCAGCAGCCAAGATGTTCGAGGCGCGACCTACGAGCAGTACTTC
CDR3: CASSQDVRGATYEQYF
size: -
J: TRBJ2-7
V: TRBV4-2
D: -

DNA: TGTGCCAGCTCACCGGACCCGAGGGGGAATCAGCCCCAGCATTTT
CDR3: CASSPDPRGNQPQHF
size: -
J: TRBJ1-5
V: TRBV18
D: -

DNA: TGCAGTGGACTTACGAGCACAGATACGCAGTATTTT
CDR3: CSGLTSTDTQYF
size: many
J: TRBJ2-3
V: TRBV20-1
D: -

DNA: TGTGCCAGCAGCCTATACAGGGCCACTGAAGCTTTCTTT
CDR3: CASSLYRATEAFF
size: once
J: TRBJ1-1
V: TRBV7-2
D: -

DNA: TGTGCCAGCACTGAACCGGGACAGGGTAAAGAGACCCAGTACTTC
CDR3: CASTEPGQGKETQYF
size: few
J: TRBJ2-5
V: TRBV25-1
D: TRBD1

DNA: TGCGCCAGCAGCCAAGAGCCGGGAGCCTACGAGCAGTACTTC
CDR3: CASSQEPGAYEQYF
size: few
J: TRBJ2-7
V: TRBV4-1
D: -

DNA: TGCGCCAGCAGCCAAGATGGCAGTCTAACTGGGGCCAACGTCCTGACTTTC
CDR3: CASSQDGSLTGANVLTF
size: few
J: TRBJ2-6
V: TRBV4-3
D: -

DNA: TGTGCCAACTCACAGGGATTAGGGCAAGAGACCCAGTACTTC
CDR3: CANSQGLGQETQYF
size: many
J: TRBJ2-5
V: TRBV28
D: -

DNA: TGTGCCAGCAGCCTAGCTATGGGTGAAAAACTGTTTTTT
CDR3: CASSLAMGEKLFF
size: -
J: TRBJ1-4
V: TRBV7-9
D: -

DNA: TGTGCCAGCAGCCCATCTTCATTAAACCACTACGAGCAGTACTTC
CDR3: CASSPSSLNHYEQYF
size: few
J: TRBJ2-7
V: TRBV3-1
D: -